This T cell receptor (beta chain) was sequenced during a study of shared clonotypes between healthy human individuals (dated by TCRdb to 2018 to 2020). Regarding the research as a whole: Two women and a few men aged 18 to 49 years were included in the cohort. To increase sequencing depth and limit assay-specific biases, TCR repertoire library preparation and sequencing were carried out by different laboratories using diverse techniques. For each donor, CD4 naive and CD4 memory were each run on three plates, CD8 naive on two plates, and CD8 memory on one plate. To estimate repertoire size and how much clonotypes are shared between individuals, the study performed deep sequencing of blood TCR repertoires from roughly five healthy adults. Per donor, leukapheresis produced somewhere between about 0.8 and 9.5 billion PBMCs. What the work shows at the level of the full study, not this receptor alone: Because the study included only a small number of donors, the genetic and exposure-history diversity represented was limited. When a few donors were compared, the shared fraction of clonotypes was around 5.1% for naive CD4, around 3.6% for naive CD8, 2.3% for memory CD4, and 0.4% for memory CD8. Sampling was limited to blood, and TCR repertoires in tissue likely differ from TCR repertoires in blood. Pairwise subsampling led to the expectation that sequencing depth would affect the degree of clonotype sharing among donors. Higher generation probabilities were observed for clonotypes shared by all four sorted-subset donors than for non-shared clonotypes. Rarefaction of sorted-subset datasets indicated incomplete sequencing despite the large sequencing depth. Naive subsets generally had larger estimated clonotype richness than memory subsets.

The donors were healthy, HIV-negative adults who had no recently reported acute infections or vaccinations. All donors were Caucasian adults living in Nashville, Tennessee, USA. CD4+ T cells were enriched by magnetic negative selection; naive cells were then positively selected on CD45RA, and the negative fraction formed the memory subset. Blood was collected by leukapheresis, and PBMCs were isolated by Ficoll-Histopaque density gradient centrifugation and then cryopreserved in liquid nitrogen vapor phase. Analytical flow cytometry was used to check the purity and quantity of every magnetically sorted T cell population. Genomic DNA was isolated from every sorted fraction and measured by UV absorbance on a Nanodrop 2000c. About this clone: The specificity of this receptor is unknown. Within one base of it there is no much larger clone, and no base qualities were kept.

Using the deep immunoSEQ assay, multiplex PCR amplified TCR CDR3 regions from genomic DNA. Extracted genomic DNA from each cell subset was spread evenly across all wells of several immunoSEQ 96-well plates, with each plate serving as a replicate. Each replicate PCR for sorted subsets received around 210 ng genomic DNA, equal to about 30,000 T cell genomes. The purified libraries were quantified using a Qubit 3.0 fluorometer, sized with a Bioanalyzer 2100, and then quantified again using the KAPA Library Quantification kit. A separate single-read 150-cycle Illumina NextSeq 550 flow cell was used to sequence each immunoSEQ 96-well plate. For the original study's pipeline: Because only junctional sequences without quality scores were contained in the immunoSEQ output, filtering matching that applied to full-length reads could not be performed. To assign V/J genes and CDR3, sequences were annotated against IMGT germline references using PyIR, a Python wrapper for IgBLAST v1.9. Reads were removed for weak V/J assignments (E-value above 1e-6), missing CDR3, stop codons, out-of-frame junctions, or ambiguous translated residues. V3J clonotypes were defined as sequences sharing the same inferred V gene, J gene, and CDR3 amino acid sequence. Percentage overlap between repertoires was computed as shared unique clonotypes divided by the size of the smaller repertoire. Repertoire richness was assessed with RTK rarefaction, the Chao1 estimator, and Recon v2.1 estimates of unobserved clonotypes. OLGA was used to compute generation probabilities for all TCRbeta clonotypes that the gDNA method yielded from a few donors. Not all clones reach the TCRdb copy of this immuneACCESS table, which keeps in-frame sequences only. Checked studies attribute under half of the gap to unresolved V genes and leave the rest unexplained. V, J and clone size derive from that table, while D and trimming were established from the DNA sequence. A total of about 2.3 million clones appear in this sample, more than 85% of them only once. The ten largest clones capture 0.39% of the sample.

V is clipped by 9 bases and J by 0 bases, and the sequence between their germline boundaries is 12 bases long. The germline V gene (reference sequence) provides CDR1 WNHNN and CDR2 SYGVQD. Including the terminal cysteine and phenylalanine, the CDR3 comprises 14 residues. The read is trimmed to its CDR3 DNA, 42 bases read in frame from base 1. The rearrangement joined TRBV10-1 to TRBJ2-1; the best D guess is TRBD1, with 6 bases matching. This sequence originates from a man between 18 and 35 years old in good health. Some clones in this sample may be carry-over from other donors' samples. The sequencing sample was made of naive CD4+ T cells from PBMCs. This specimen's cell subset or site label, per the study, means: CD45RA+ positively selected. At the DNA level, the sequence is TGCGCCAGTTCGACAGGAACCTCCTACAATGAGCAGTTCTTC. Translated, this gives CASSTGTSYNEQFF.